A single sample gave rise to the 4 T cell receptor beta chains below, sequenced in a study of blood T cell repertoires in COVID-19. Repertoires were generated with immunoSEQ multiplex PCR, while TCRdb's copy carries only in-frame clones and drops some. This sample carries roughly 120,000 clones, approximately 87% of them seen once, and the ten largest clones take around 2%. The sequenced sample consisted of peripheral blood. Every receptor here comes from a man aged 30-40 years with acute or convalescent COVID-19.

The chain joins TRBV5-1 to TRBJ2-5; unclear D gene. Trimming pared 4 bases from V and 0 bases from J, leaving 10 bases between. The CDR3 loop spans 14 amino acids. Germline V gene data show CDR1 as SGHRS and CDR2 as YFSETQ. DNA for the CDR3: TGCGCCAGCAGCCTCATTGCGGACCAAGAGACCCAGTACTTC. Translated: CASSLIADQETQYF.

The rearrangement links TRBV5-6 to TRBJ1-5; D gene unclear. The CDR3 is 15 amino acids. The V and J ends lost 0 bases and 2 bases respectively, with 9 bases between them. Germline V gene data show CDR1 as SGHDT and CDR2 as YYEEEE. In nucleotides, the CDR3 is TGTGCCAGCAGCTTGGGGCCCTTTGGCAATCAGCCCCAGCATTTT. It yields the protein CASSLGPFGNQPQHF.

The rearrangement joins TRBV5-6 to TRBJ1-6; 7 bases are shared with TRBD1. The V and J ends lost 2 bases and 7 bases, in that order; junction bases with no gene match: 12. The CDR3 totals 17 residues. Per germline, CDR1 SGHDT and CDR2 YYEEEE. CDR3 DNA sequence: TGTGCCAGCAGCTTCCAGGACAGGTCGCCGATCAATTCACCCCTCCACTTT. Amino acids: CASSFQDRSPINSPLHF.

This clone was detected only a few times. The CDR3 is CASSPWGTGPDTQYF. CDR3 DNA: TGCGCCAGCAGCCCATGGGGTACAGGGCCAGATACGCAGTATTTT. The chain combines TRBV5-1 with TRBJ2-3, with D maybe TRBD1 (6 bases). The CDR3 runs 15 residues. Germline-derived CDR1 and CDR2 are SGHRS and YFSETQ. V shed 4 bases and J shed 4 bases, with 16 bases lying between them.